This T cell receptor (beta chain) originates from a study of chronic HIV infection and antiretroviral therapy. This clonotype has just a few counts. From the 5' RACE reads, TCRdb called clonotypes with MiXCR, one entry per CDR3 protein. The sample shows 30,000 or so distinct CDR3 sequences, around 8.6% of them seen only once. The length of the CDR3 is 14 residues. With 3 bases removed from V and 7 bases from J, the gap between germline ends came to 15 bases. Germline CDR1 MNHEY, CDR2 SVGEGT. J is TRBJ1-1 and V is TRBV6-2 or TRBV6-3; D unresolved. The clonotype originates from an adult who had HIV and had not received antiretroviral therapy, or was an uninfected healthy control (not recorded which). Sequenced input: peripheral blood. The chain's CDR3 is CASSYSLTRVEAFF. CDR3 nucleotide sequence: TGTGCCAGCAGTTATTCCTTAACACGGGTTGAAGCTTTCTTT.